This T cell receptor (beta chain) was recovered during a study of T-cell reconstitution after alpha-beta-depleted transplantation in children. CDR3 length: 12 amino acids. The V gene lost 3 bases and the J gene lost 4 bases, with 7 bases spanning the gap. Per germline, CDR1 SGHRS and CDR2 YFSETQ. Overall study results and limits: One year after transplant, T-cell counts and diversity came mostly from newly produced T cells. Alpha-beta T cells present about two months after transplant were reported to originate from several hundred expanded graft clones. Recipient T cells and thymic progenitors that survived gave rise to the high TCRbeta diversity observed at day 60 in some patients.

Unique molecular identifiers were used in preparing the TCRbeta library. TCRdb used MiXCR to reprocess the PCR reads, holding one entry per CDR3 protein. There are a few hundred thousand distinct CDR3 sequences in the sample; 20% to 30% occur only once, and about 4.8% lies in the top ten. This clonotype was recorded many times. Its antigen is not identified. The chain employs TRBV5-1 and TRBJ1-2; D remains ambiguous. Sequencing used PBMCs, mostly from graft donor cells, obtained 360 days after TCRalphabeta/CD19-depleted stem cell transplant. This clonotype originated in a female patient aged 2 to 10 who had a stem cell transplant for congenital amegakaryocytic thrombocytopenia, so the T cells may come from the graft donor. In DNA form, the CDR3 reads TGCGCCAGCAGCTACGGGAGCTATGGCTACACCTTC. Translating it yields CASSYGSYGYTF.